This T cell receptor beta chain was sequenced for a study of shared T cell receptors in the human thymus. CDR1 and CDR2 (germline): SGHNT, YYREEE (reference sequence). The CDR3 sequence is 16 residues long. Trimming cost V 3 bases and J 2 bases; bases outside gene matches: 9. Sequencing used immunoSEQ multiplex PCR; TCRdb keeps in-frame clones, though not all of them. Of approximately 760,000 clones in the sample, around 85% were seen once. Another study also made use of these data, one on human thymus T cells. That work states: Congenital heart defects were the reason for the corrective surgery that the donors, healthy Finnish infants, were having. Thymus pieces cut out during corrective heart surgery were the tissue that was used. Related work showed strongly overlapping thymic repertoires across unrelated individuals.

V usage is TRBV5-4 and J usage is TRBJ2-3, with TRBD2 matching over 7 bases. The clonotype comes from a girl less than two years old with a congenital heart defect. The sequencing sample was made of thymocytes. In DNA form, the CDR3 reads TGTGCCAGCAGCTCGGAACCGGGGGGTCACACAGATACGCAGTATTTT. Amino acid sequence: CASSSEPGGHTDTQYF.